These T cell receptor beta chains were read from a single sample in a study of Ad26.COV2.S vaccination and SARS-CoV-2 variants. Clones were sequenced by immunoSEQ multiplex PCR, and TCRdb holds only the in-frame ones, with some missing. The sample has just over 350,000 clones, approximately 85% seen once. The sample consisted of peripheral blood, taken in a trial of Ad26.COV2.S vaccine versus placebo. The receptors originated from a person aged 18 to 59 who received the Ad26.COV2.S COVID-19 vaccine or a placebo. Each CDR3 is given with its conserved first and last residue. The order of the fields is V gene, D gene, J gene, clone size, CDR3 protein, CDR3 DNA. The D gene is left open where the match is weak. Clone size appears in some rows only: once, few, many, or a class for an expanded clone.

V gene: TRBV6-1; D gene: NA; J gene: TRBJ2-7; clone size: NA; CDR3 protein: CASSEGQITAYEQYF; CDR3 DNA: TGTGCCAGCAGTGAAGGACAGATTACGGCATACGAGCAGTACTTC
V gene: TRBV24-1; D gene: TRBD1; J gene: TRBJ2-5; clone size: NA; CDR3 protein: CATSDPGTGQETQYF; CDR3 DNA: TGTGCCACCAGTGACCCCGGGACAGGGCAAGAGACCCAGTACTTC
V gene: TRBV6-6; D gene: NA; J gene: TRBJ1-3; clone size: NA; CDR3 protein: CASTTDPGTTGNTIYF; CDR3 DNA: TGTGCCAGCACCACCGATCCGGGGACCACTGGAAACACCATATATTTT
V gene: TRBV27; D gene: TRBD1; J gene: TRBJ2-2; clone size: NA; CDR3 protein: CASSLSYLGTGVGVELFF; CDR3 DNA: TGTGCCAGCAGTTTATCGTATCTTGGGACAGGGGTTGGGGTGGAGCTGTTTTTT
V gene: TRBV19; D gene: TRBD1; J gene: TRBJ1-6; clone size: NA; CDR3 protein: CASTNPGTGGKYNSPLHF; CDR3 DNA: TGTGCCAGTACTAATCCCGGGACAGGGGGTAAATATAATTCACCCCTCCACTTT
V gene: TRBV15; D gene: TRBD1; J gene: TRBJ1-2; clone size: once; CDR3 protein: CATSSQTGYYGYTF; CDR3 DNA: TGTGCCACCAGCTCTCAGACAGGGTACTATGGCTACACCTTC
V gene: TRBV6-5; D gene: NA; J gene: TRBJ1-5; clone size: NA; CDR3 protein: CASSSAGTNQPQHF; CDR3 DNA: TGTGCCAGCAGTAGCGCAGGGACCAATCAGCCCCAGCATTTT
V gene: TRBV5-8; D gene: TRBD2; J gene: TRBJ2-3; clone size: NA; CDR3 protein: CASSLASGGPTDTQYF; CDR3 DNA: TGTGCCAGCAGCTTGGCTAGCGGGGGACCCACAGATACGCAGTATTTT
V gene: TRBV11-2; D gene: NA; J gene: TRBJ1-1; clone size: once; CDR3 protein: CASSLEGRGSTEAFF; CDR3 DNA: TGTGCCAGCAGCTTAGAAGGGCGGGGGAGCACTGAAGCTTTCTTT
V gene: TRBV28; D gene: NA; J gene: TRBJ2-7; clone size: NA; CDR3 protein: CASSGRPGSGGNYEQYF; CDR3 DNA: TGTGCCAGCTCAGGGCGACCAGGGTCAGGGGGGAACTACGAGCAGTACTTC
V gene: TRBV2; D gene: NA; J gene: TRBJ2-3; clone size: NA; CDR3 protein: CASSGGLWDADTQYF; CDR3 DNA: TGTGCCAGCAGTGGAGGACTCTGGGACGCAGATACGCAGTATTTT
V gene: TRBV12-3/TRBV12-4; D gene: NA; J gene: TRBJ1-1; clone size: NA; CDR3 protein: CASSLDRDTEAFF; CDR3 DNA: TGTGCCAGCAGTTTGGACAGAGACACTGAAGCTTTCTTT
V gene: TRBV10-3; D gene: NA; J gene: TRBJ1-2; clone size: NA; CDR3 protein: CAISVQSNYGYTF; CDR3 DNA: TGTGCCATCAGTGTACAGTCTAACTATGGCTACACCTTC
V gene: TRBV5-8; D gene: NA; J gene: TRBJ1-1; clone size: NA; CDR3 protein: CASSSRTEAFF; CDR3 DNA: TGTGCCAGCAGCTCGAGGACTGAAGCTTTCTTT
V gene: TRBV7-6; D gene: NA; J gene: TRBJ2-2; clone size: NA; CDR3 protein: CASSLGGRGNTGELFF; CDR3 DNA: TGTGCCAGCAGCTTAGGTGGCAGGGGGAACACCGGGGAGCTGTTTTTT
V gene: TRBV28; D gene: TRBD1; J gene: TRBJ1-4; clone size: NA; CDR3 protein: CASSFSWDRVNEKLFF; CDR3 DNA: TGTGCCAGCAGTTTCTCCTGGGACAGGGTTAATGAAAAACTGTTTTTT
V gene: TRBV5-1; D gene: NA; J gene: TRBJ2-2; clone size: NA; CDR3 protein: CASSSSTSLNTGELFF; CDR3 DNA: TGCGCCAGCAGCTCGTCAACTAGTCTGAACACCGGGGAGCTGTTTTTT
V gene: TRBV7-6; D gene: TRBD1; J gene: TRBJ2-5; clone size: NA; CDR3 protein: CASSLDRQETQYF; CDR3 DNA: TGTGCCAGCAGCTTGGACAGGCAAGAGACCCAGTACTTC
V gene: TRBV6-2/TRBV6-3; D gene: NA; J gene: TRBJ1-2; clone size: NA; CDR3 protein: CASSLIGSDITNYGYTF; CDR3 DNA: TGTGCCAGCAGTTTGATCGGGTCAGACATTACTAACTATGGCTACACCTTC
V gene: TRBV5-1; D gene: NA; J gene: TRBJ1-2; clone size: NA; CDR3 protein: CASSLDGQNYGYTF; CDR3 DNA: TGCGCCAGCAGCTTGGACGGCCAGAACTATGGCTACACCTTC
V gene: TRBV27; D gene: TRBD2; J gene: TRBJ2-3; clone size: NA; CDR3 protein: CASTGLAGTDTQYF; CDR3 DNA: TGTGCCAGCACCGGACTAGCGGGCACAGATACGCAGTATTTT
V gene: TRBV4-3; D gene: TRBD1; J gene: TRBJ2-6; clone size: NA; CDR3 protein: CASSQDKGAAGANVLTF; CDR3 DNA: TGCGCCAGCAGCCAAGATAAGGGGGCAGCCGGGGCCAACGTCCTGACTTTC
V gene: TRBV3-1/TRBV3-2; D gene: NA; J gene: TRBJ2-7; clone size: NA; CDR3 protein: CASSQDLFLSHYEQYF; CDR3 DNA: TGTGCCAGCAGCCAAGATCTTTTCCTCAGCCATTACGAGCAGTACTTC
V gene: TRBV9; D gene: NA; J gene: TRBJ2-1; clone size: NA; CDR3 protein: CASSKEGRSYNEQFF; CDR3 DNA: TGTGCCAGCAGCAAAGAGGGACGGTCCTACAATGAGCAGTTCTTC
V gene: TRBV3-1/TRBV3-2; D gene: NA; J gene: TRBJ2-7; clone size: NA; CDR3 protein: CASSQVRTREQYF; CDR3 DNA: TGTGCCAGCAGCCAAGTTCGGACGCGGGAGCAGTACTTC
V gene: TRBV13; D gene: TRBD1; J gene: TRBJ1-6; clone size: NA; CDR3 protein: CASSRRQGGSPLHF; CDR3 DNA: TGTGCCAGCAGTCGTCGACAGGGAGGTTCACCCCTCCACTTT
V gene: TRBV7-2; D gene: NA; J gene: TRBJ1-4; clone size: NA; CDR3 protein: CASSPRTAPNEKLFF; CDR3 DNA: TGTGCCAGCAGCCCCCGGACGGCCCCGAATGAAAAACTGTTTTTT
V gene: TRBV3-1/TRBV3-2; D gene: NA; J gene: TRBJ2-2; clone size: NA; CDR3 protein: CASTHLGGAGELFF; CDR3 DNA: TGTGCCAGCACCCACCTCGGCGGTGCCGGGGAGCTGTTTTTT
V gene: TRBV19; D gene: TRBD1; J gene: TRBJ2-7; clone size: NA; CDR3 protein: CASSISGTGLEEQYF; CDR3 DNA: TGTGCCAGTAGTATCTCCGGGACAGGACTGGAGGAGCAGTACTTC
V gene: TRBV24-1; D gene: NA; J gene: TRBJ2-4; clone size: NA; CDR3 protein: CATSDYGPGSSHIQYF; CDR3 DNA: TGTGCCACCAGTGATTATGGTCCAGGGAGTAGCCACATTCAGTACTTC
V gene: TRBV11-2; D gene: NA; J gene: TRBJ2-3; clone size: NA; CDR3 protein: CASSHWTAADTQYF; CDR3 DNA: TGTGCCAGCAGCCATTGGACGGCCGCAGATACGCAGTATTTT
V gene: TRBV11-2; D gene: NA; J gene: TRBJ2-7; clone size: NA; CDR3 protein: CASSKDSSIRSYEQYF; CDR3 DNA: TGTGCCAGCAGCAAGGACAGTTCCATACGCTCCTACGAGCAGTACTTC
V gene: TRBV24-1; D gene: NA; J gene: TRBJ2-3; clone size: once; CDR3 protein: CATSDTGFGTDTQYF; CDR3 DNA: TGTGCCACCAGTGATACAGGGTTTGGCACAGATACGCAGTATTTT